The 30 T cell receptor beta chains listed next were all sequenced from one sample in a study of memory CD4+ T cells and cytomegalovirus serostatus. The sort gate was single viable CD3+CD4+CD8-CD45RO+ cells for memory CD4+ T cells. Clones were read by immunoSEQ multiplex PCR, and TCRdb kept only the in-frame ones, dropping some. The sample records 50,000 or so clones, 65% to 80% being singletons. The source material was memory CD4+ T cells from blood. The receptors shown here come from an adult in good health and CMV-seropositive.

With respect to this clone: The same CDR3 arises from other DNA sequences in this sample as well. The rearrangement joins TRBV7-8 to TRBJ1-2; the D is unclear. Germline CDR1 SGHVS, CDR2 FQNEAQ. V gave up 1 base and J gave up 2 bases, with 5 bases separating them. The length of the CDR3 is 13 residues. CDR3 sequence: CASSLGQNYGYTF. The CDR3 DNA sequence: TGTGCCAGCAGCTTAGGGCAGAACTATGGCTACACCTTC. The full variable domain, in which reference TRBV7-8 and TRBJ1-2 provide the parts outside the CDR3, is GAGVSQSPRYKVAKRGQDVALRCDPISGHVSLFWYQQALGQGPEFLTYFQNEAQLDKSGLPSDRFFAERPEGSVSTLKIQRTQQEDSAVYLCASSLGQNYGYTFGSGTRLTVV.

This chain joins TRBV4-3 and TRBJ2-7; 8 bases align to TRBD1. Germline CDR1 LGHNA, CDR2 YSLEER. CDR3 length: 16 amino acids. After removal of 1 base from V and 2 bases from J, the junction contained 7 bases not matched to a gene. CDR3: CASSQVPGQATYEQYF. As DNA, the CDR3 is TGCGCCAGCAGCCAAGTTCCGGGACAGGCCACCTACGAGCAGTACTTC.

The gene calls are TRBV14 and TRBJ2-5; D remains unclear. V was cut by 2 bases and J by 4 bases, with 11 bases left in between. Germline CDR1 SGHDN, CDR2 FVKESK. CDR3 length: 14 residues. As DNA, the CDR3 is TGTGCCAGCAGCCAACAAGGGTTTGGAGAGACCCAGTACTTC. Protein product: CASSQQGFGETQYF. Variable domain in full (rest from reference TRBV14 and TRBJ2-5): EAGVTQFPSHSVIEKGQTVTLRCDPISGHDNLYWYRRVMGKEIKFLLHFVKESKQDESGMPNNRFLAERTGGTYSTLKVQPAELEDSGVYFCASSQQGFGETQYFGPGTRLLVL.

The genes are TRBV4-2 and TRBJ2-2, with 11 bases fitting TRBD1. Germline V gives CDR1 LGHNA, CDR2 YNFKEQ. Trimming removed 1 base from V and 6 bases from J; junction bases left unmatched: 4. CDR3 length equals 16 residues. In nucleotides, the CDR3 is TGTGCCAGCAGCCAAGGACAGGGACAGGGGGCCGGGGAGCTGTTTTTT. Encoded protein: CASSQGQGQGAGELFF.

There are a few counts of this clone. The V call is TRBV2, the J call TRBJ1-5, with a possible D match to TRBD1 (6 bases). Trimming left V 7 bases short and J 6 bases short, with 16 bases between. The CDR3 extends over 14 amino acids. CDR1 is SNHLY, CDR2 FYNNEI, per germline. The CDR3, as DNA: TGTGCCAGCACCAAGGGGGGTGCAGGTCAGCCCCAGCATTTT. Its protein product is CASTKGGAGQPQHF.

The chain combines TRBV30 with TRBJ1-6; a weak D match, TRBD1 (5 bases). The CDR3 consists of 15 residues. V was trimmed by 5 bases and J by 14 bases, leaving 25 bases between them. The germline CDR1 and CDR2 sequences are GTSNPN and SVGIG (reference sequence). The CDR3 is CAWEGRDLRNAALHF. CDR3 DNA: TGTGCCTGGGAGGGAAGGGACCTCCGGAATGCGGCCCTCCACTTT.

The rearrangement uses TRBV2 and TRBJ2-1; D call uncertain. The CDR3 runs 17 residues. Trimming took off 3 bases at V and 7 bases at J, with 22 bases between the two ends. The germline V gene has CDR1 SNHLY and CDR2 FYNNEI. Here the CDR3 reads CASSDMVGYGGSNEQFF. CDR3 nucleotide sequence: TGTGCCAGCAGTGACATGGTAGGCTACGGTGGCAGTAATGAGCAGTTCTTC. The full variable domain, rest sourced from reference TRBV2 and TRBJ2-1, is EPEVTQTPSHQVTQMGQEVILRCVPISNHLYFYWYRQILGQKVEFLVSFYNNEISEKSEIFDDQFSVERPDGSNFTLKIRSTKLEDSAMYFCASSDMVGYGGSNEQFFGPGTRLTVL.

The chain couples TRBV28 to TRBJ1-2, with 11 nucleotides matching TRBD1. CDR1 and CDR2 (germline): MDHEN, SYDVKM. CDR3 length: 15 amino acids. Trimming cost V 1 base and J 4 bases; bases outside gene matches: 2. The CDR3 reads CASSLLGTGGYGYTF. In nucleotides, the CDR3 is TGTGCCAGCAGTTTATTGGGGACAGGGGGCTATGGCTACACCTTC.

The CDR3 here is CAWSRGGFPGDEKLFF. Here the CDR3 DNA reads TGTGCCTGGAGTCGGGGAGGGTTCCCAGGCGATGAAAAACTGTTTTTT. The J gene is TRBJ1-4, the V gene TRBV30; D call uncertain. CDR1 is GTSNPN and CDR2 is SVGIG in the germline V gene (reference sequence). The CDR3 consists of 16 residues. V dropped 2 bases and J dropped 6 bases, with 19 bases sitting between them.

The chain uses TRBV14 and TRBJ1-1, with a weak D call TRBD1 (6 bases). CDR3 size: 15 residues. Trimming removed 0 bases at V and 5 bases at J, with 13 bases between. The germline CDR1 and CDR2 sequences are SGHDN and FVKESK. As DNA, the CDR3 is TGTGCCAGCAGCCAAGAGGGGGGGCGGTGGACTGAAGCTTTCTTT. Amino acids: CASSQEGGRWTEAFF.

The chain employs TRBV29-1 and TRBJ1-6; D is undetermined. Trimming shortened V by 4 bases and J by 5 bases, and 9 bases separated the two germline ends. Germline V lookup: CDR1 SQVTM, CDR2 ANQGSEA. The CDR3 loop spans 13 amino acids. The DNA of the CDR3 is TGCAGCGTTGGCGTTTCACATAATTCACCCCTCCACTTT. Encoded protein: CSVGVSHNSPLHF.

This chain's CDR3 is CASSLGRRGGQGTNTGELFF. CDR3 DNA: TGTGCCAGCAGCTTAGGGAGGAGGGGAGGACAGGGCACTAACACCGGGGAGCTGTTTTTT. The chain has TRBV7-6 and TRBJ2-2, with 8 bases matching TRBD1. Germline-derived CDR1 and CDR2 are SGHVS and FNYEAQ. The CDR3 extends over 20 amino acids. V trimming: 1 base; J trimming: 2 bases; junction bases outside the gene matches: 15.

The chain has TRBV19 and TRBJ2-7; 10 nucleotides agree with TRBD1. Trimming at V came to 6 bases and at J to 6 bases, leaving 11 bases not matched to a gene. Germline lookup yields CDR1 LNHDA and CDR2 SQIVND (reference sequence). The CDR3 extends over 15 amino acids. This CDR3 is CASSPTSTGGGEQYF. DNA for the CDR3: TGTGCCAGTAGCCCAACCTCGACAGGGGGCGGCGAGCAGTACTTC.

This clone showed up just a few times. The chain combines TRBV7-3 with TRBJ1-1, with no clear D. The V end lost 5 bases, the J end lost 5 bases, and 12 bases lay between the germline ends. The CDR3 covers 13 residues. Looked up from germline, CDR1 is SGHTA and CDR2 is FQGTGA. The CDR3 nucleotides are TGTGCCAGCAGCGAAAGTAGACTTACTGAAGCTTTCTTT. It translates to CASSESRLTEAFF.

The gene calls are TRBV5-1 and TRBJ2-1, with 14 bases matching TRBD2. There are 16 residues in the CDR3. After removal of 4 bases from V and 8 bases from J, the junction contained 8 bases not matched to a gene. CDR1 is SGHRS and CDR2 is YFSETQ in the germline V gene. In DNA form, the CDR3 reads TGCGCCAGCAGCAGTGGTGGACTAGCGGGAGGATATGAGCAGTTCTTC. Protein: CASSSGGLAGGYEQFF.

The rearrangement joins TRBV2 to TRBJ1-1; tentative D call: TRBD1 (6 bases). The CDR3 length is 15 residues. V shed 8 bases and J shed 0 bases, with 16 bases lying between them. Germline V gives CDR1 SNHLY, CDR2 FYNNEI. CDR3 sequence: CASGKGHSMNTEAFF. In nucleotides, the CDR3 is TGTGCCAGCGGGAAGGGACATTCCATGAACACTGAAGCTTTCTTT. The full variable domain, in which reference TRBV2 and TRBJ1-1 provide the parts outside the CDR3, is EPEVTQTPSHQVTQMGQEVILRCVPISNHLYFYWYRQILGQKVEFLVSFYNNEISEKSEIFDDQFSVERPDGSNFTLKIRSTKLEDSAMYFCASGKGHSMNTEAFFGQGTRLTVV.

This chain uses TRBV19 with TRBJ1-2; 8 bases fit TRBD1. V lost 4 bases and J lost 2; bases outside the gene matches: 6. CDR3 length equals 15 residues. Germline assignment: CDR1 LNHDA and CDR2 SQIVND (reference sequence). CDR3 residues: CASSTRQGKNYGYTF. CDR3 in DNA: TGTGCCAGTAGTACCCGACAGGGGAAGAACTATGGCTACACCTTC.

A single count supports this clone. The chain employs TRBV2 and TRBJ1-1; D not certain. Germline assignment: CDR1 SNHLY and CDR2 FYNNEI. Trimming left V 7 bases short and J 2 bases short, with 8 bases between. The CDR3 is 12 residues long. The CDR3 region has the DNA TGTGCCAGCAAGGCGGGAAACACTGAAGCTTTCTTT. Amino acids: CASKAGNTEAFF.

The genes are TRBV11-2 and TRBJ2-5; 10 positions agree with TRBD2. The ends lost 4 bases at V and 11 bases at J; junction bases unmatched: 10. The CDR3 has 14 residues. From germline, CDR1 is SGHAT and CDR2 FQNNGV. The CDR3 DNA follows: TGTGCCAGCAGCTCCGGGACTAGCGCTAGTGTGCAGTACTTC. Encoded protein: CASSSGTSASVQYF.

The chain has TRBV28 and TRBJ1-6, with a possible D match to TRBD1 (5 bases). Per germline, CDR1 MDHEN and CDR2 SYDVKM. Trimming took 7 bases from V and 0 from J, leaving 19 bases between them. CDR3 length: 18 residues. The CDR3 sequence: CASTTRGRGSSYNSPLHF. The CDR3 DNA is TGTGCCAGCACCACTCGGGGCCGGGGGAGCTCCTATAATTCACCCCTCCACTTT.

The genes are TRBV6-1 and TRBJ2-7; 12 positions agree with TRBD1. The CDR3 length is 15 residues. Trimming cost V 2 bases and J 6 bases; bases outside gene matches: 5. Germline lookup yields CDR1 MNHNS and CDR2 SASEGT. The CDR3 coding sequence is TGTGCCAGCAGTGAAAGGGGACAGGGGGCTTCCGAGCAGTACTTC. It translates to CASSERGQGASEQYF.

The chain carries TRBV9 and TRBJ2-1; 12 bases line up with TRBD1. With V trimmed by 0 bases and J by 12 bases, 10 bases remained unmatched. This CDR3 is 16 amino acids long. Germline CDR1 SGDLS, CDR2 YYNGEE. The CDR3 spells CASSVDAGQGAMGQFF. CDR3 nucleotide sequence: TGTGCCAGCAGCGTAGATGCGGGACAGGGGGCGATGGGGCAGTTCTTC.

The rearrangement joins TRBV18 to TRBJ2-3; 7 nucleotides agree with TRBD2. This CDR3 contains 14 residues. CDR1 KGHSH and CDR2 LQKENI come from the germline V gene. J lost 3 bases, V lost 0 bases, and 0 bases had no gene match. The CDR3 sequence: CASSPPSGTDTQYF. The DNA of the CDR3 is TGTGCCAGCTCACCACCTAGCGGGACAGATACGCAGTATTTT.

V gene TRBV7-2 combines with J gene TRBJ2-5; the match to TRBD2 covers 12 bases. The length of the CDR3 is 19 residues. J lost 1 base, V lost 1 base, and 10 bases had no gene match. The germline V gene encodes CDR1 SGHTA and CDR2 FQGNSA. CDR3 in amino acids: CASSLGGLAGGRAQETQYF. As DNA, the CDR3 is TGTGCCAGCAGCTTAGGCGGTCTAGCGGGAGGGCGTGCCCAAGAGACCCAGTACTTC.

The chain combines TRBV28 with TRBJ2-3, with 8 bases aligning to TRBD1. Germline CDR1 reads MDHEN; CDR2 reads SYDVKM. This CDR3 is 15 amino acids long. V gave up 6 bases and J gave up 3 bases; unmatched junction bases: 8. The CDR3: CASRAGGAGTDTQYF. The CDR3 bases are TGTGCCAGCAGGGCAGGGGGCGCCGGGACAGATACGCAGTATTTT.

The chain is built from TRBV19 and TRBJ2-3, with D uncertain. Germline CDR1 is LNHDA and CDR2 is SQIVND (reference sequence). V dropped 1 base and J dropped 2 bases, with 7 bases sitting between them. This CDR3 has 14 residues. This CDR3 reads CASSIGRLTDTQYF. DNA for the CDR3: TGTGCCAGTAGTATAGGGAGACTCACAGATACGCAGTATTTT. The full variable domain, with the rest looked up from reference TRBV19 and TRBJ2-3, is DGGITQSPKYLFRKEGQNVTLSCEQNLNHDAMYWYRQDPGQGLRLIYYSQIVNDFQKGDIAEGYSVSREKKESFPLTVTSAQKNPTAFYLCASSIGRLTDTQYFGPGTRLTVL.

This clone has just a few counts. The rearrangement joins TRBV18 to TRBJ1-4; 7 positions agree with TRBD1. J was trimmed by 12 bases and V by 3 bases; bases with no gene match: 13. CDR3 length: 15 residues. The V gene's germline CDR1 is KGHSH and CDR2 LQKENI. The CDR3 bases are TGTGCCAGCTCACCCCCGGCCCGCACAGGGGTAGAACTGTTTTTT. Translated, it gives CASSPPARTGVELFF.

The V gene is TRBV5-6, the J gene TRBJ2-7; 8 positions agree with TRBD1. J lost 0 bases, V lost 4 bases, and 3 bases had no gene match. The CDR3 consists of 14 residues. CDR1 and CDR2 from the germline V gene are SGHDT and YYEEEE. The CDR3 loop is CASSVTGGSYEQYF. Here the CDR3 DNA reads TGTGCCAGCAGCGTTACAGGGGGCTCCTACGAGCAGTACTTC.

The J gene is TRBJ2-2, the V gene TRBV6-1, with unresolved D. Germline-derived CDR1 and CDR2 are MNHNS and SASEGT. There are 11 residues in the CDR3. The ends were cut back, 7 bases at V and 5 bases at J, with 5 bases in the middle. CDR3 sequence (DNA): TGTGCCAGCACCCCGACCGGGGAGCTGTTTTTT. It yields the protein CASTPTGELFF.

The chain combines TRBV18 with TRBJ2-6, with D uncertain. CDR3 length equals 13 residues. From germline, CDR1 is KGHSH and CDR2 LQKENI. Trimming took off 3 bases at V and 9 bases at J, with 9 bases between the two ends. DNA of the CDR3: TGTGCCAGCTCACCCTCCCTGGACAACGTCCTGACTTTC. Residues: CASSPSLDNVLTF.